What follows are 21 T cell receptor beta chains derived from one specimen sequenced in a study of response to subunit inactivated influenza vaccine. TCRdb fed the RT-PCR reads into MiXCR, producing one record per CDR3 protein. The top ten hold approximately 7% of the sample, which has roughly 700,000 distinct CDR3 sequences, approximately 15% seen once. Sequences were derived from PBMCs from blood, sampled 14 days before vaccination. The receptors were sampled from a man between 50 and 59 years old who received an inactivated influenza vaccine.

A few counts support this clonotype. The V gene is TRBV29-1, the J gene TRBJ2-5; D gene unclear. Per the germline V gene, CDR1 is SQVTM and CDR2 is ANQGSEA. Trimming pared 1 base from V and 4 bases from J, leaving 13 bases between. The CDR3 runs 14 residues. The CDR3, as DNA: TGCAGCGTTGAAGGCCAACAGAGTGGAGAGACCCAGTACTTC. This gives the protein CSVEGQQSGETQYF.

This clonotype was seen a handful of times. This chain joins TRBV12-3 or TRBV12-4 and TRBJ1-1; D is ambiguous. The CDR3 length is 13 residues. V was shortened by 7 bases and J by 0 bases, with 9 bases between the two germline ends. CDR3 loop: CASTWRLNTEAFF. The CDR3, as DNA: TGTGCCAGCACCTGGCGATTGAACACTGAAGCTTTCTTT.

Only a few counts were recorded for this clonotype. The CDR3 nucleotides are TGTGCCAGCAGTTTAAGCGTCTCTGGCGGGGAGCTGTTTTTT. The encoded protein is CASSLSVSGGELFF. The chain employs TRBV27 and TRBJ2-2; D remains unclear. This CDR3 is 14 amino acids long. V lost 2 bases and J lost 7, with 11 bases in between. Germline V gene lookup returns CDR1 MNHEY and CDR2 SMNVEV (reference sequence).

This clonotype was detected a few times. The J gene is TRBJ2-1, the V gene TRBV2, with 9 nucleotides matching TRBD1. Per germline, CDR1 SNHLY and CDR2 FYNNEI. The CDR3 runs to 14 residues. The junction had 9 bases not matched to a gene; V was cut back by 7 bases and J by 8 bases. CDR3 residues: CASMRDRVAYEQFF. The CDR3 DNA sequence: TGTGCCAGCATGAGGGACAGGGTTGCCTATGAGCAGTTCTTC.

The CDR3 nucleotides read TGTGCCAGCAGCACCTCCGGGACAGGGGGCAAGACCCAGTACTTC. This translates into CASSTSGTGGKTQYF. V is TRBV7-8 and J is TRBJ2-5; 12 bases match TRBD1. The ends lost 5 bases at V and 6 bases at J; junction bases unmatched: 7. Germline V gives CDR1 SGHVS, CDR2 FQNEAQ. This CDR3 is 15 amino acids long.

In this sample, this clonotype turned up a few times. The chain couples TRBV6-5 to TRBJ2-3; 9 positions agree with TRBD2. This CDR3 region has 17 residues. V shed 0 bases and J 3 bases; nucleotides not matched to a gene: 7. Looked up from germline, CDR1 is MNHEY and CDR2 is SVGAGI. CDR3 nucleotides: TGTGCCAGCAGTTACTCGATCCTAGCGGGACCGACAGATACGCAGTATTTT. It yields the protein CASSYSILAGPTDTQYF.

The chain joins TRBV7-8 to TRBJ2-3; D perhaps matches TRBD2 (5 bases). Germline lookup yields CDR1 SGHVS and CDR2 FQNEAQ. V was trimmed by 10 bases and J by 4 bases, leaving 9 bases between them. This CDR3 region has 11 residues. CDR3 in DNA: TGTGCCACCAAGAGGGCAGATACGCAGTATTTT. Residues: CATKRADTQYF.

This clonotype was detected a few times. This chain joins TRBV6-1 and TRBJ2-1, with 7 bases matching TRBD1. Trimming at V came to 8 bases and at J to 5 bases, leaving 12 bases not matched to a gene. The CDR3 length is 15 residues. CDR1 is MNHNS and CDR2 is SASEGT in the germline V gene. CDR3 loop: CASLALGQRNNEQFF. For the CDR3, the DNA is TGTGCCAGCTTAGCGCTGGGACAGAGGAACAATGAGCAGTTCTTC.

The chain combines TRBV7-8 with TRBJ2-1; 15 bases are a match to TRBD2. The CDR3 covers 16 residues. Germline V gene data show CDR1 as SGHVS and CDR2 as FQNEAQ. Trimming cost V 4 bases and J 8 bases; bases outside gene matches: 6. CDR3 in DNA: TGTGCCAGCAGCTCCAGGACTAGCGGGAGGGCCTATGAGCAGTTCTTC. Amino acids: CASSSRTSGRAYEQFF.

The sample holds a few counts of this clonotype. The chain has TRBV5-6 and TRBJ2-3, with D possibly matching TRBD2 (5 bases). CDR3 length: 16 amino acids. V was cut by 0 bases and J by 1 base, with 12 bases left in between. Per the germline V gene, CDR1 is SGHDT and CDR2 is YYEEEE. The CDR3 spells CASSLVVLEGTDTQYF. CDR3 nucleotides: TGTGCCAGCAGCTTGGTGGTTTTGGAGGGCACAGATACGCAGTATTTT.

This clonotype has only a few counts. This sequence joins TRBV4-2 and TRBJ2-7; TRBD2 might be the D (6 bases). Trimming removed 1 base from V and 4 bases from J, with 14 bases in between. The CDR3 is 15 residues long. Germline V gives CDR1 LGHNA, CDR2 YNFKEQ. The CDR3 bases are TGTGCCAGCAGCCAAGGTGGAGGGACCCGATACGAGCAGTACTTC. Translated: CASSQGGGTRYEQYF.

This clonotype was seen ten or more times. The V and J genes are TRBV5-1 and TRBJ2-7; the match to TRBD1 covers 11 bases. The length of the CDR3 is 15 residues. The germline V gene encodes CDR1 SGHRS and CDR2 YFSETQ. Trimming took 0 bases from V and 4 from J; bases not matched to a gene: 3. This chain's CDR3 is CASSLAGTGGYEQYF. The CDR3, as DNA: TGCGCCAGCAGCTTGGCCGGGACAGGGGGTTACGAGCAGTACTTC.

This clonotype was observed many times. V gene TRBV20-1 combines with J gene TRBJ1-1; unclear D gene. Germline assignment: CDR1 DFQATT and CDR2 SNEGSKA (reference sequence). The germline V and J ends were trimmed by 3 bases and 5 bases, with 7 bases remaining between them. The CDR3 runs 11 residues. The CDR3 nucleotides are TGCAGTGCTAGCCGGGTAACTGAAGCTTTCTTT. It codes for CSASRVTEAFF.

CDR3 coding DNA: TGCGCCAGCAGCCAAGTCGGCGGGCTGACAGCGAGCTCTGGGGCCAACGTCCTGACTTTC. Translated, it gives CASSQVGGLTASSGANVLTF. The chain combines TRBV4-3 with TRBJ2-6; D is possibly TRBD1 or TRBD2 (5 bases each). Trimming shortened V by 1 base and J by 0 bases, and 19 bases separated the two germline ends. There are 20 residues in the CDR3. The germline CDR1 and CDR2 sequences are LGHNA and YSLEER.

The rearrangement links TRBV12-3 or TRBV12-4 to TRBJ2-2; D uncertain. The CDR3 extends over 15 amino acids. Trimming took 3 bases from V and 5 from J, leaving 13 bases between them. The CDR3 reads CASSFGKGWTGELFF. The CDR3 bases are TGTGCCAGCAGTTTTGGAAAGGGATGGACCGGGGAGCTGTTTTTT.

This CDR3 reads CASSAYYNEQFF. CDR3 coding DNA: TGTGCCAGCAGCGCATACTACAATGAGCAGTTCTTC. The J gene is TRBJ2-1, the V gene TRBV7-2; D uncertain. This CDR3 has 12 residues. Per the germline V gene, CDR1 is SGHTA and CDR2 is FQGNSA. With 5 bases removed from V and 3 bases from J, the gap between germline ends came to 5 bases. The variable domain in full, completed from reference TRBV7-2 and TRBJ2-1, reads GAGVSQSPSNKVTEKGKDVELRCDPISGHTALYWYRQSLGQGLEFLIYFQGNSAPDKSGLPSDRFSAERTGGSVSTLTIQRTQQEDSAVYLCASSAYYNEQFFGPGTRLTVL.

This clonotype was counted only a few times. The V and J genes are TRBV5-1 and TRBJ2-1; no firm D call. The CDR3 totals 13 residues. V was shortened by 6 bases and J by 1 base, with 8 bases between the two germline ends. Germline values: CDR1 SGHRS, CDR2 YFSETQ. In DNA form, the CDR3 reads TGCGCCAGCAAACCTGGATCCTACAATGAGCAGTTCTTC. Translated, it gives CASKPGSYNEQFF. Drawing the rest from reference TRBV5-1 and TRBJ2-1, the complete variable domain is KAGVTQTPRYLIKTRGQQVTLSCSPISGHRSVSWYQQTPGQGLQFLFEYFSETQRNKGNFPGRFSGRQFSNSRSEMNVSTLELGDSALYLCASKPGSYNEQFFGPGTRLTVL.

This sequence joins TRBV20-1 and TRBJ2-7, with D maybe TRBD2 (7 bases). This CDR3 is 12 amino acids long. With 3 bases removed from V and 5 bases from J, the gap between germline ends came to 11 bases. The germline CDR1 and CDR2 sequences are DFQATT and SNEGSKA (reference sequence). Here the CDR3 DNA reads TGCAGTGCTAGCCAGGGGAGGGACGAGCAGTACTTC. It is translated as CSASQGRDEQYF.

This clonotype was seen repeatedly, ten times or more. The chain links TRBV12-3 or TRBV12-4 to TRBJ2-5; D is perhaps TRBD1 (5 bases). V gave up 3 bases and J gave up 4 bases, with 12 bases separating them. The CDR3 sequence is 14 residues long. This CDR3 reads CASSFSAQGETQYF. CDR3 bases: TGTGCCAGCAGTTTTTCGGCTCAGGGAGAGACCCAGTACTTC.

This chain joins TRBV28 and TRBJ2-7; TRBD1 matches at 7 bases. Germline V gene data show CDR1 as MDHEN and CDR2 as SYDVKM. This CDR3 has 16 residues. Unmatched junction bases numbered 7, after V lost 1 base and J lost 1 base. CDR3 DNA: TGTGCCAGCAGTTTATTAATCCCGGGACAGTCCTACGAGCAGTACTTC. Protein sequence: CASSLLIPGQSYEQYF.

Only a few counts were recorded for this clonotype. This rearrangement joins TRBV12-3 or TRBV12-4 to TRBJ2-7; 7 nucleotides match TRBD2. The CDR3 sequence is 14 residues long. V was pared by 3 bases and J by 7 bases, with 9 bases of the junction left unmatched. The CDR3 here is CASSFQHPGGEQYF. The CDR3 DNA reads as TGTGCCAGCAGTTTTCAGCACCCGGGAGGAGAGCAGTACTTC.